This is a list of T cell receptor beta chains from one sample in a study of blood T cell repertoires in COVID-19. Libraries were prepared by immunoSEQ multiplex PCR; TCRdb keeps only in-frame clonotypes and omits some of them. The repertoire includes approximately 65,000 clones, more than 65% of them detected once, and about a fifth sits in the top ten. Sequenced: peripheral blood. These receptors were taken from an elderly woman with active or convalescent COVID-19. The CDR3 runs from the conserved cysteine through the conserved F or W. A D gene is named only where the DNA matches it firmly. Clone size is not always given. Where it is, it says once, few, many or a class for expanded clones.

d_call clone_size j_call v_call cdr3_aa cdr3_nt
. . TRBJ1-5 TRBV6-5 CASFGGGNQPQHF TGTGCTTCCTTCGGGGGGGGGAATCAGCCCCAGCATTTT
TRBD2 . TRBJ2-1 TRBV6-2/TRBV6-3 CASSYKSTSGGISYNEQFF TGTGCCAGCAGTTACAAATCAACTAGCGGGGGAATCTCCTACAATGAGCAGTTCTTC
TRBD1 . TRBJ1-1 TRBV16 CASSRWDRVNTEAFF TGTGCCAGCAGCCGGTGGGACAGGGTAAACACTGAAGCTTTCTTT
TRBD2 . TRBJ2-1 TRBV3-1/TRBV3-2 CASSPTLGAGVIYEQFF TGTGCCAGCAGCCCCACCCTGGGCGCGGGGGTAATATATGAGCAGTTCTTC
. . TRBJ1-2 TRBV5-1 CASSLGGENYGYTF TGCGCCAGCAGCTTGGGGGGCGAGAACTATGGCTACACCTTC
. . TRBJ2-7 TRBV1 CTSSPSRDRDGNRPYEQYF TGCACCAGCAGCCCGTCCCGGGACAGGGACGGGAATCGGCCTTACGAGCAGTACTTC
TRBD1 once TRBJ1-1 TRBV6-2/TRBV6-3 CASSYSVGQGLDTEAFF TGTGCCAGCAGTTACTCCGTCGGACAGGGTCTCGACACTGAAGCTTTCTTT
. . TRBJ2-6 TRBV9 CASSVEISLSGANVLTF TGTGCCAGCAGCGTAGAGATCAGTCTCTCTGGGGCCAACGTCCTGACTTTC
. . TRBJ1-1 TRBV2 CASSGNSEAFF TGTGCCAGCAGTGGGAACAGTGAAGCTTTCTTT
TRBD1 . TRBJ1-1 TRBV2 CASSFTGETEAFF TGTGCCAGCAGTTTCACAGGGGAAACTGAAGCTTTCTTT
TRBD1 . TRBJ2-5 TRBV6-5 CASRDRGVVETQYF TGTGCCAGCAGGGACAGGGGAGTGGTGGAGACCCAGTACTTC
. few TRBJ1-1 TRBV2 CASSEQGTEAFF TGTGCCAGCAGTGAACAGGGAACTGAAGCTTTCTTT
. . TRBJ1-4 TRBV27 CASSPRLNEKLFF TGTGCCAGCAGTCCCCGACTGAATGAAAAACTGTTTTTT
. . TRBJ1-4 TRBV5-1 CASSLGRVYEKLFF TGCGCCAGCAGCTTGGGCAGGGTCTATGAAAAACTGTTTTTT
. . TRBJ1-3 TRBV30 CAWTSGLGNTIYF TGTGCCTGGACCTCGGGACTTGGAAACACCATATATTTT
TRBD2 . TRBJ2-2 TRBV2 CASSGLAGDTGELFF TGTGCCAGCAGCGGACTAGCGGGGGACACCGGGGAGCTGTTTTTT
. . TRBJ1-6 TRBV2 CASSPGGTSPLHF TGTGCCAGCAGCCCAGGAGGGACCTCACCCCTCCACTTT
TRBD2 . TRBJ2-1 TRBV14 CASSRELAGSNEQFF TGTGCCAGCAGCCGGGAGCTAGCGGGTTCCAATGAGCAGTTCTTC
. . TRBJ2-5 TRBV1 CTSSQTPGSGGGQETQYF TGCACCAGCAGCCAAACCCCGGGTAGCGGGGGGGGGCAAGAGACCCAGTACTTC
TRBD1 once TRBJ1-5 TRBV27 CASRSGTGRNQPQHF TGTGCCAGCAGGTCCGGGACAGGGAGAAATCAGCCCCAGCATTTT
. . TRBJ1-1 TRBV6-5 CASSLTGDTEAFF TGTGCCAGCAGTCTCACGGGGGACACTGAAGCTTTCTTT
TRBD2 once TRBJ2-1 TRBV7-9 CASSLPGGADEQFF TGTGCCAGCAGCTTACCCGGGGGGGCCGATGAGCAGTTCTTC
TRBD2 . TRBJ2-5 TRBV3-1/TRBV3-2 CASKGRGGSYETQYF TGTGCCAGCAAAGGGCGGGGGGGTTCGTATGAGACCCAGTACTTC
TRBD1 . TRBJ1-1 TRBV6-5 CASSRDRVTEAFF TGTGCCAGCAGTCGGGACAGGGTTACTGAAGCTTTCTTT
. . TRBJ1-1 TRBV4-2 CASSLGGNGPGTEAFF TGTGCCAGCAGCCTAGGGGGTAATGGGCCGGGTACTGAAGCTTTCTTT
. . TRBJ2-1 TRBV15 CATSRGGLQRSEQFF TGTGCCACCAGCAGAGGAGGGCTTCAGCGGAGTGAGCAGTTCTTC
. once TRBJ2-5 TRBV5-6 CASSLFGGRAWEETQYF TGTGCCAGCAGCTTGTTTGGGGGCAGGGCCTGGGAAGAGACCCAGTACTTC
. . TRBJ1-5 TRBV19 CASRPQSGAQHF TGTGCCAGTAGACCCCAATCAGGGGCCCAGCATTTT
TRBD1 . TRBJ1-6 TRBV18 CASSPEQGGFPLHF TGTGCCAGCTCACCCGAACAGGGGGGCTTTCCCCTCCACTTT
TRBD2 . TRBJ2-1 TRBV6-6 CASSGLRGGSYNEQFF TGTGCCAGCAGTGGACTACGGGGGGGTTCCTACAATGAGCAGTTCTTC
TRBD2 . TRBJ2-2 TRBV5-1 CASSEPGLETGELFF TGCGCCAGCAGCGAACCGGGACTAGAGACCGGGGAGCTGTTTTTT
. . TRBJ1-1 TRBV6-4 CASSETGYTEAFF TGTGCCAGCAGCGAGACGGGATACACTGAAGCTTTCTTT
TRBD1 . TRBJ1-1 TRBV2 CASSTTGQGATEAFF TGTGCCAGCAGTACAACGGGACAGGGAGCCACTGAAGCTTTCTTT
. . TRBJ1-2 TRBV5-5 CASSLVGLNGYTF TGTGCCAGCAGCTTAGTGGGACTTAATGGCTACACCTTC
TRBD1 . TRBJ1-2 TRBV5-1 CASSLTGELVYGYTF TGCGCCAGCAGCCTGACAGGGGAATTGGTCTATGGCTACACCTTC
TRBD1 few TRBJ2-7 TRBV7-3 CASSLHGTGGIEQYF TGTGCCAGCAGCCTGCACGGGACAGGGGGAATCGAGCAGTACTTC
. few TRBJ1-1 TRBV7-9 CASSPSLGGNTEAFF TGTGCCAGCAGCCCATCTCTCGGGGGGAACACTGAAGCTTTCTTT
. . TRBJ2-3 TRBV3-1/TRBV3-2 CASSHEHFNTDTQYF TGTGCCAGCAGCCATGAGCACTTTAACACAGATACGCAGTATTTT
. . TRBJ2-3 TRBV10-2 CASSETQAETDTQYF TGCGCCAGCAGTGAGACCCAAGCGGAGACAGATACGCAGTATTTT
. . TRBJ2-1 TRBV6-5 CASTRGHEQFF TGTGCCAGCACAAGGGGTCATGAGCAGTTCTTC
TRBD2 . TRBJ2-3 TRBV9 CASSVAAGGGNTQYF TGTGCCAGCAGCGTAGCAGCGGGGGGAGGTAATACGCAGTATTTT
. . TRBJ1-1 TRBV5-4 CASSPTPFTVNTEAFF TGTGCCAGCAGCCCCACCCCTTTCACAGTTAACACTGAAGCTTTCTTT
. . TRBJ2-2 TRBV19 CASSLRSGELFF TGTGCCAGTAGCCTAAGATCGGGGGAGCTGTTTTTT
. once TRBJ1-2 TRBV7-9 CASSLVFEGENGYTF TGTGCCAGCAGCTTAGTGTTTGAGGGAGAGAATGGCTACACCTTC
. . TRBJ1-4 TRBV28 CASSFGGTRANEKLFF TGTGCCAGCAGTTTCGGAGGGACGCGAGCTAATGAAAAACTGTTTTTT
TRBD1 . TRBJ2-3 TRBV12-5 CASGLTTGEADTQYF TGTGCTAGTGGCCTGACGACAGGGGAGGCAGATACGCAGTATTTT
. . TRBJ1-1 TRBV6-5 CATRRSDTEAFF TGTGCCACCAGGCGATCTGACACTGAAGCTTTCTTT
TRBD1 few TRBJ1-1 TRBV5-1 CASSLGTGATNTEAFF TGCGCCAGCAGCCTTGGGACAGGGGCCACGAACACTGAAGCTTTCTTT
TRBD1 . TRBJ1-2 TRBV6-5 CASSTGTGGGYGYTF TGTGCCAGCAGTACGGGGACAGGGGGCGGCTATGGCTACACCTTC
TRBD2 . TRBJ2-1 TRBV6-2/TRBV6-3 CASSYSITRLAGGSYNEQFF TGTGCCAGCAGTTACTCGATTACGAGGCTAGCGGGGGGCTCCTACAATGAGCAGTTCTTC
. few TRBJ1-2 TRBV6-1 CASSEQQGRSGGYTF TGTGCCAGCAGTGAACAGCAGGGGAGATCGGGTGGCTACACCTTC
. few TRBJ1-1 TRBV4-1 CASSQVAQNTEAFF TGCGCCAGCAGCCAAGTAGCACAGAACACTGAAGCTTTCTTT
. . TRBJ1-2 TRBV11-2 CASSRGGETYGYTF TGTGCCAGCAGCCGTGGAGGGGAAACCTATGGCTACACCTTC
. . TRBJ2-5 TRBV5-1 CASSLGQQETQYF TGCGCCAGCAGCCTCGGACAGCAAGAGACCCAGTACTTC
. . TRBJ1-3 TRBV5-5 CASSRRGTDSGNTIYF TGTGCCAGCAGCCGCCGGGGGACTGATTCTGGAAACACCATATATTTT
. . TRBJ1-5 TRBV19 CASQPIQGKGQPQHF TGTGCCAGCCAACCGATTCAGGGGAAGGGTCAGCCCCAGCATTTT
TRBD2 . TRBJ2-5 TRBV3-1/TRBV3-2 CASSPQPSGGPVQYF TGTGCCAGCAGCCCGCAACCTAGCGGGGGGCCCGTACAGTACTTC
. once TRBJ1-2 TRBV7-9 CASSLDRYGYTF TGTGCCAGCAGCTTAGACAGATATGGCTACACCTTC
. . TRBJ1-4 TRBV29-1 CIPGLREKLFF TGCATCCCGGGACTTCGGGAAAAACTGTTTTTT